The entry below gives a single T cell receptor (beta chain) sequence along with its context. Its matching antigen is unknown. TCRdb's copy holds only in-frame clones and misses some; the assay was immunoSEQ multiplex PCR. The table lists about 28,000 clones, 84% of them singletons. CDR3 size: 13 residues. V was trimmed by 0 bases and J by 3 bases, leaving 9 bases between them. CDR1 GTSNPN and CDR2 SVGIG come from the germline V gene (reference sequence). This sample is part of a study of OX40 agonist ivuxolimab in advanced cancers. General observations from the study: Both blood CD4+ and CD8+ T cells showed clonal growth by week 6 at 0.1 to 3.0 mg/kg.

J is TRBJ2-7 and V is TRBV30; tentatively, D is TRBD1 (5 bases). Sequencing used CD4+ or CD8+ T cells sorted from blood, obtained in a trial of the OX40 agonist ivuxolimab. The TCR was taken from an adult with an advanced solid tumor such as melanoma, head and neck, liver or kidney cancer. The CDR3 loop reads CAWSVRGSYEQYF. CDR3 nucleotide sequence: TGTGCCTGGAGTGTAAGGGGAAGCTACGAGCAGTACTTC.